The 12 T cell receptor beta chains in this list originate from one sample, sequenced in a study of shared clonotypes between healthy human individuals. This table comes from immunoSEQ multiplex PCR, and its TCRdb copy is limited to in-frame clones, with some not included. This sample yields roughly 1,500,000 clones, of which 98% are seen a single time; roughly 0.45% belongs to the top ten. Sequencing used naive CD4+ T cells sorted from blood. Subset noted: CD45RA+ positively selected. The receptors originated from a man aged 25 to 45 in good health.

The chain joins TRBV28 to TRBJ1-2; D may be TRBD1 (6 bases). The CDR3 has 13 amino acids. CDR1 is MDHEN, CDR2 SYDVKM, per germline. V dropped 1 base and J dropped 6 bases, with 9 bases sitting between them. CDR3 sequence: CASSLYREDGYTF. CDR3 DNA: TGTGCCAGCAGTTTATACAGGGAGGATGGCTACACCTTC.

The V and J genes are TRBV18 and TRBJ2-7; D unclear. CDR3 length: 15 residues. Trimming removed 4 bases at V and 2 bases at J, with 15 bases between. Per the germline V gene, CDR1 is KGHSH and CDR2 is LQKENI. The CDR3 here is CASSQTGRNTYEQYF. The CDR3 bases are TGTGCCAGCTCACAAACCGGACGGAATACCTACGAGCAGTACTTC.

V gene TRBV10-3 combines with J gene TRBJ2-3; D gene uncertain. The V gene lost 9 bases and the J gene lost 0 bases, with 13 bases spanning the gap. CDR1 and CDR2 from the germline V gene are ENHRY and SYGVKD. This CDR3 is built from 14 residues. CDR3 residues: CAISLLDSTDTQYF. The CDR3 DNA sequence: TGTGCCATAAGCCTCCTGGATAGCACAGATACGCAGTATTTT.

The chain is built from TRBV27 and TRBJ1-5, with 8 bases identical to TRBD1. This CDR3 region has 14 residues. Germline V gives CDR1 MNHEY, CDR2 SMNVEV (reference sequence). J was trimmed by 7 bases and V by 3 bases; bases with no gene match: 5. CDR3 region: CASSFQGAIQPQHF. For the CDR3, the DNA is TGTGCCAGCAGTTTCCAGGGGGCCATCCAGCCCCAGCATTTT.

About this clone: The junction departs from germline at one end; a sequencing error may be responsible. The V and J genes are TRBV6-6 and TRBJ2-1, with D hard to call. The germline V gene encodes CDR1 MNHNY and CDR2 SVGAGI (reference sequence). The CDR3 extends over 13 amino acids. Written as DNA, the CDR3 is TGTGCCAGCGTGAGGCCCTCCCACAATGAGCAGTTCTTC. Protein sequence: CASVRPSHNEQFF.

This sequence joins TRBV28 and TRBJ1-1; D gene unclear. CDR1 is MDHEN, CDR2 SYDVKM, per germline. The CDR3 runs 12 residues. Deletions cut 10 bases from V and 5 bases from J, with 14 bases between. The CDR3, as DNA: TGTGCCACCTCTGAGGGAACTACTGAAGCTTTCTTT. This sequence encodes CATSEGTTEAFF.

Details on this clone: The sample has other DNA sequences that encode this CDR3 too. This chain uses TRBV6-5 with TRBJ2-1; 10 bases align to TRBD2. Germline CDR1 reads MNHEY; CDR2 reads SVGAGI. J lost 3 bases, V lost 5 bases, and 4 bases had no gene match. The CDR3 is 15 amino acids. Here the CDR3 DNA reads TGTGCCAGCAGTCCGCTAGCGGGAGTCTACAATGAGCAGTTCTTC. Protein: CASSPLAGVYNEQFF.

The genes are TRBV6-5 and TRBJ2-3; 8 bases map to TRBD2. This CDR3 is built from 15 residues. Germline V gives CDR1 MNHEY, CDR2 SVGAGI. With 7 bases clipped from V and 4 bases from J, the junction kept 10 bases outside the gene matches. CDR3 loop: CASTAPAGGADTQYF. DNA for the CDR3: TGTGCCAGCACGGCTCCTGCGGGAGGCGCAGATACGCAGTATTTT.

This sequence joins TRBV5-1 and TRBJ2-1; TRBD2 might be the D (6 bases). Germline lookup yields CDR1 SGHRS and CDR2 YFSETQ. This CDR3 has 16 amino acids. V was clipped by 4 bases and J by 5 bases, with 19 bases between them. In DNA, the CDR3 is TGCGCCAGCAGCCCCGCCCCGGGGGAAATTGACAATGAGCAGTTCTTC. Translated: CASSPAPGEIDNEQFF. Complete variable domain (other parts from reference TRBV5-1 and TRBJ2-1): KAGVTQTPRYLIKTRGQQVTLSCSPISGHRSVSWYQQTPGQGLQFLFEYFSETQRNKGNFPGRFSGRQFSNSRSEMNVSTLELGDSALYLCASSPAPGEIDNEQFFGPGTRLTVL.

The chain recombines TRBV27 with TRBJ2-2; no firm D call. Trimming cost V 5 bases and J 5 bases, with 9 bases left between them. This CDR3 has 13 residues. The germline V gene encodes CDR1 MNHEY and CDR2 SMNVEV (reference sequence). This chain's CDR3 is CASSVTDTGELFF. The CDR3, as DNA: TGTGCCAGCAGTGTTACAGATACCGGGGAGCTGTTTTTT.

The chain carries TRBV5-6 and TRBJ2-3, with D possibly being TRBD1 (5 bases). V dropped 0 bases and J dropped 6 bases, with 11 bases sitting between them. Germline V lookup: CDR1 SGHDT, CDR2 YYEEEE. The CDR3 contains 14 residues. This chain's CDR3 is CASSLGSKGDTQYF. CDR3 nucleotide sequence: TGTGCCAGCAGCTTGGGCAGCAAGGGGGATACGCAGTATTTT.

This chain links TRBV5-5 with TRBJ2-3; 7 bases line up with TRBD1. This CDR3 region has 17 residues. The trim removed 2 bases at V and 2 bases at J, leaving 11 bases unmatched. From germline, CDR1 is SGHKS and CDR2 YYEKEE (reference sequence). The CDR3 sequence: CASSFRPTGAPTDTQYF. The CDR3 DNA is TGTGCCAGCAGCTTCCGGCCCACAGGGGCACCCACAGATACGCAGTATTTT.